This entry lists 28 T cell receptor beta chains sequenced from one sample in a study of blood T cell repertoires in COVID-19. TCRdb keeps only in-frame clones here, not all; method: immunoSEQ multiplex PCR. This table holds approximately 230,000 clones, around 90% found once. The sequenced sample consisted of PBMCs or T cells enriched from blood (not recorded which). The receptors stem from a woman in her 30s with acute COVID-19.

The chain has TRBV7-3 and TRBJ1-6, with D maybe TRBD1 (6 bases). The CDR3 spans 14 residues. CDR1 is SGHTA and CDR2 is FQGTGA in the germline V gene. Trimming took 7 bases from V and 10 from J, leaving 17 bases between them. The CDR3 loop reads CASNVGGAGSPLHF. CDR3 nucleotides: TGTGCCAGCAACGTAGGGGGGGCAGGGTCACCCCTCCACTTT.

The J gene is TRBJ2-5, the V gene TRBV29-1, with a tentative D call TRBD1 (6 bases). Looked up from germline, CDR1 is SQVTM and CDR2 is ANQGSEA. The CDR3 contains 13 residues. With 7 bases removed from V and 5 bases from J, the gap between germline ends came to 17 bases. The CDR3 nucleotides are TGCAGCGCTCGACAGGCCTTAAGGGAGACCCAGTACTTC. Translating gives CSARQALRETQYF.

This rearrangement joins TRBV30 to TRBJ2-1; D might be TRBD1 (5 bases). The germline V and J ends were trimmed by 2 bases and 7 bases, with 12 bases remaining between them. Per the germline V gene, CDR1 is GTSNPN and CDR2 is SVGIG (reference sequence). The CDR3 is made up of 13 amino acids. The CDR3 bases are TGTGCCTGGAGTCCAGGTGGGGCTAATGAGCAGTTCTTC. Translation gives CAWSPGGANEQFF.

The chain joins TRBV28 to TRBJ1-6; D gene ambiguous. V lost 1 base, J lost 0 bases, and 10 bases lay in between. The CDR3 runs to 17 residues. Per germline, CDR1 MDHEN and CDR2 SYDVKM. CDR3 bases: TGTGCCAGCAGTTTATACGCCTCGAGCTCCTATAATTCACCCCTCCACTTT. It is translated as CASSLYASSSYNSPLHF.

This rearrangement joins TRBV3-1 (or the pseudogene TRBV3-2) to TRBJ1-2, with a possible D match to TRBD1 (5 bases). V dropped 0 bases and J dropped 4 bases, with 12 bases sitting between them. This CDR3 comprises 15 residues. Germline CDR1 reads LGHDT; CDR2 reads YNNKEL (reference sequence). This CDR3 reads CASSQDRTGIYGYTF. CDR3 in DNA: TGTGCCAGCAGCCAAGATCGAACAGGCATCTATGGCTACACCTTC.

The J gene is TRBJ2-7, the V gene TRBV19; 12 bases are a match to TRBD2. With 5 bases clipped from V and 1 base from J, the junction kept 9 bases outside the gene matches. The CDR3 extends over 17 amino acids. CDR1 and CDR2 from the germline V gene are LNHDA and SQIVND (reference sequence). CDR3 region: CASSVPPGLAGSYEQYF. The CDR3 region has the DNA TGTGCCAGTAGTGTTCCACCGGGACTAGCGGGTTCCTACGAGCAGTACTTC.

This clone has more than one count but fewer than ten. The chain is built from TRBV5-1 and TRBJ1-2; D gene uncertain. Trimming cost V 1 base and J 8 bases, with 15 bases left between them. This CDR3 contains 14 residues. Germline V gene lookup returns CDR1 SGHRS and CDR2 YFSETQ. As DNA, the CDR3 is TGCGCCAGCAGCTTGAATCTGGCCGATGCAGGCTACACCTTC. Translating it yields CASSLNLADAGYTF.

V gene TRBV28 combines with J gene TRBJ1-2; maybe TRBD1 (5 bases). V was pared by 1 base and J by 3 bases, with 12 bases between. The CDR3 runs 15 residues. Germline lookup yields CDR1 MDHEN and CDR2 SYDVKM. The CDR3 DNA reads as TGTGCCAGCAGTTTATCTTCCCAGGGTGACTATGGCTACACCTTC. Protein sequence: CASSLSSQGDYGYTF.

The genes are TRBV21-1 and TRBJ2-3; the D call of TRBD2 is as the table states it, not checked on the DNA. TRBV21-1 is an annotated pseudogene. This CDR3 region has 15 residues. In DNA, the CDR3 is TGTGCCAGCAGCAAAGCGGAGGTAGGGACAGATACGCAGTATTTT. Translation gives CASSKAEVGTDTQYF.

V usage is TRBV15 and J usage is TRBJ2-6, with D perhaps matching TRBD1 (5 bases). Germline V gene lookup returns CDR1 LNHNV and CDR2 YYDKDF (reference sequence). The CDR3 consists of 16 residues. V was trimmed by 2 bases and J by 1 base, leaving 9 bases between them. The CDR3 sequence is CATSRTGLSGANVLTF. The CDR3 region has the DNA TGTGCCACCAGCAGAACAGGCTTGTCTGGGGCCAACGTCCTGACTTTC.

This clone was seen a single time. The chain recombines TRBV28 with TRBJ2-4; 7 bases fit TRBD1. Trimming took 6 bases from V and 5 from J; bases not matched to a gene: 7. The CDR3 contains 14 residues. Germline-derived CDR1 and CDR2 are MDHEN and SYDVKM. The CDR3 loop reads CASSKTGLENIQYF. The CDR3 nucleotides are TGTGCCAGCAGCAAGACAGGGCTAGAAAACATTCAGTACTTC.

The J gene is TRBJ1-2, the V gene TRBV7-9; tentative D call: TRBD1 (5 bases). Germline V CDR1 and CDR2: SEHNR, FQNEAQ (reference sequence). The CDR3 has 13 amino acids. Trimming shortened V by 5 bases and J by 3 bases, and 10 bases separated the two germline ends. The CDR3 protein is CASSPGIDYGYTF. The DNA for the CDR3 is TGTGCCAGCAGCCCAGGGATTGACTATGGCTACACCTTC.

The chain recombines TRBV5-1 with TRBJ1-1, with a tentative D call TRBD1 (5 bases). The CDR3 length is 14 residues. Germline V gene data show CDR1 as SGHRS and CDR2 as YFSETQ. V was cut by 4 bases and J by 0 bases, with 10 bases left in between. CDR3 amino acids: CASSSTGVNTEAFF. In nucleotides, the CDR3 is TGCGCCAGCAGCAGTACAGGCGTGAACACTGAAGCTTTCTTT.

V is TRBV2 and J is TRBJ2-3, with TRBD2 identical over 10 bases. Per the germline V gene, CDR1 is SNHLY and CDR2 is FYNNEI. The J segment lost 3 bases and the V segment lost 5 bases, leaving 2 bases of the junction unmatched. This CDR3 region has 14 residues. This CDR3 reads CASSLAGATDTQYF. The CDR3 DNA reads TGTGCCAGCAGTCTAGCGGGGGCAACAGATACGCAGTATTTT.

The rearrangement uses TRBV13 and TRBJ2-2; tentatively, D is TRBD2 (5 bases). The CDR3 runs 13 residues. V was pared by 5 bases and J by 6 bases, with 10 bases between. Looked up from germline, CDR1 is PRHDT and CDR2 is FYEKMQ (reference sequence). The CDR3 DNA sequence: TGTGCCAGCAGCCTGAGGGTTGCCGGGGAGCTGTTTTTT. It is translated as CASSLRVAGELFF.

This chain joins TRBV7-2 and TRBJ2-1, with TRBD2 matching 12 bases. The CDR3 is 14 amino acids. V gave up 7 bases and J gave up 7 bases; unmatched junction bases: 5. In germline, CDR1 is SGHTA, CDR2 FQGNSA. The CDR3 region is CASTRTSGINEQFF. The CDR3, as DNA: TGTGCCAGCACCCGGACTAGCGGGATAAATGAGCAGTTCTTC.

The chain uses TRBV5-1 and TRBJ1-2, with D maybe TRBD1 (5 bases). With 6 bases removed from V and 8 bases from J, the gap between germline ends came to 11 bases. This CDR3 spans 11 amino acids. Germline V gene lookup returns CDR1 SGHRS and CDR2 YFSETQ. The chain's CDR3 is CASTSGKGYTF. Here the CDR3 DNA reads TGCGCCAGCACGTCAGGGAAGGGCTACACCTTC.

V is TRBV15 and J is TRBJ1-1; 7 nucleotides match TRBD1. V lost 2 bases to trimming and J lost 10 bases; unmatched junction nucleotides: 4. Germline CDR1 and CDR2: LNHNV and YYDKDF (reference sequence). CDR3 length equals 12 residues. CDR3: CATSRRQGGAFF. The CDR3 DNA reads TGTGCCACCAGCAGAAGACAGGGAGGAGCTTTCTTT.

This chain connects TRBV28 to TRBJ2-7, with TRBD2 as a possible D gene (6 bases). CDR1 is MDHEN, CDR2 SYDVKM, per germline. The CDR3 runs 14 residues. Trimming removed 2 bases at V and 2 bases at J, with 10 bases between. The CDR3 bases are TGTGCCAGCAGTTTAGCGGGGACCGCCTACGAGCAGTACTTC. This sequence encodes CASSLAGTAYEQYF.

The V call is TRBV7-9, the J call TRBJ2-6, with D maybe TRBD1 (5 bases). V was shortened by 5 bases and J by 0 bases, with 11 bases between the two germline ends. The length of the CDR3 is 16 residues. CDR1 SEHNR and CDR2 FQNEAQ come from the germline V gene (reference sequence). The CDR3 DNA follows: TGTGCCAGCAGCGGAACGACAGTCTCTGGGGCCAACGTCCTGACTTTC. Protein product: CASSGTTVSGANVLTF.

V is TRBV6-1 and J is TRBJ1-2; D unresolved. The V end lost 2 bases, the J end lost 5 bases, and 15 bases lay between the germline ends. Per the germline V gene, CDR1 is MNHNS and CDR2 is SASEGT. The CDR3 length is 15 residues. The CDR3 sequence: CASSESLTAWYGYTF. DNA of the CDR3: TGTGCCAGCAGTGAAAGCTTAACCGCGTGGTATGGCTACACCTTC.

The CDR3 reads CASSGGTLGTEAFF. In nucleotides, the CDR3 is TGCGCCAGCAGCGGTGGGACACTAGGCACTGAAGCTTTCTTT. The J gene is TRBJ1-1, the V gene TRBV5-1; tentative D call: TRBD1 (6 bases). CDR3 size: 14 residues. From germline, CDR1 is SGHRS and CDR2 YFSETQ. V was cut by 4 bases and J by 4 bases, with 14 bases left in between.

This clone was counted between two and nine times. The V gene is TRBV5-4, the J gene TRBJ2-2, with D possibly being TRBD2 (6 bases). This CDR3 has 17 amino acids. V was trimmed by 2 bases and J by 5 bases, leaving 19 bases between them. Germline CDR1 reads SGHNT; CDR2 reads YYREEE (reference sequence). CDR3 DNA sequence: TGTGCCAGCAGCTTCGCTCCGGCGGGATCGGGTACCGGGGAGCTGTTTTTT. This encodes CASSFAPAGSGTGELFF.

The J gene is TRBJ1-5, the V gene TRBV9; D remains ambiguous. V shed 3 bases and J shed 5 bases, with 9 bases lying between them. This CDR3 contains 13 residues. Germline V gene data show CDR1 as SGDLS and CDR2 as YYNGEE. As DNA, the CDR3 is TGTGCCAGCAGCGAAGTCCCGGATCAGCCCCAGCATTTT. It is translated as CASSEVPDQPQHF.

V is TRBV30 and J is TRBJ1-1; D not certain. Germline CDR1 GTSNPN, CDR2 SVGIG (reference sequence). The CDR3 extends over 11 amino acids. V lost 1 base to trimming and J lost 3 bases, with 3 bases between them. CDR3 sequence (DNA): TGTGCCTGGAGTGCGGACACTGAAGCTTTCTTT. Protein sequence: CAWSADTEAFF.

The rearrangement joins TRBV18 to TRBJ2-2; D gene unclear. The V end lost 3 bases, the J end lost 0 bases, and 8 bases lay between the germline ends. Germline V gene sequence: CDR1 KGHSH, CDR2 LQKENI. The CDR3 covers 15 residues. CDR3 region: CASSPEVANTGELFF. In DNA, the CDR3 is TGTGCCAGCTCACCTGAGGTGGCGAACACCGGGGAGCTGTTTTTT. The whole variable domain, remainder taken from reference TRBV18 and TRBJ2-2, is NAGVMQNPRHLVRRRGQEARLRCSPMKGHSHVYWYRQLPEEGLKFMVYLQKENIIDESGMPKERFSAEFPKEGPSILRIQQVVRGDSAAYFCASSPEVANTGELFFGEGSRLTVL.

The V and J genes are TRBV11-2 and TRBJ1-6; tentatively, D is TRBD1 (6 bases). Deletions cut 1 base from V and 8 bases from J, with 9 bases between. The CDR3 is 14 amino acids. CDR1 and CDR2 (germline): SGHAT, FQNNGV. The CDR3 here is CASSLGEGDSPLHF. The CDR3 nucleotides read TGTGCCAGCAGCTTAGGGGAGGGGGATTCACCCCTCCACTTT.

This chain joins TRBV10-3 and TRBJ2-7; 9 bases fit TRBD1. With V trimmed by 4 bases and J by 6 bases, 10 bases remained unmatched. CDR3 length equals 15 residues. Germline lookup yields CDR1 ENHRY and CDR2 SYGVKD. In DNA, the CDR3 is TGTGCCATCAGTGTTACCCGGGACAGGGCCTCCGAGCAGTACTTC. Protein sequence: CAISVTRDRASEQYF.